This T cell receptor beta chain was captured in a study of human T cells and chemical hapten exposure. Study background: Patients, largely female, had alopecia areata, totalis or universalis. Whole-study findings and limits: Among TCRs, those above 1 in 1000 frequency were unaffected by DPC sensitization.

Time point specified: patch test 3, about 24 weeks after DPC sensitization. Treatment indicated: therapeutic diphenylcyclopropenone sensitization with weekly scalp DPC. Patch tests were applied only after blood draws. In its sample, this clonotype was seen a few times. Its antigen is not known. Individual cDNA molecules received unique molecular identifiers in the library. Each CDR3 protein gets one entry after TCRdb re-called the RACE reads with MiXCR. The table includes over 70,000 distinct CDR3 sequences, about a tenth detected once. The CDR3 sequence is 14 residues long. Germline loops: CDR1 SQVTM, CDR2 ANQGSEA. Trimming cost V 2 bases and J 4 bases, with 13 bases left between them.

The sequencing used whole blood, collected in connection with sensitization to the hapten diphenylcyclopropenone (DPC). This chain joins TRBV29-1 and TRBJ2-3, with D tentatively TRBD1 (5 bases). The sequence derives from a woman in her twenties or thirties with alopecia areata. Some clones in this sample may be carry-over from other donors' samples. This chain's CDR3 is CSVEKGADADTQYF. The CDR3 nucleotides read TGCAGCGTTGAAAAAGGGGCAGACGCAGATACGCAGTATTTT.